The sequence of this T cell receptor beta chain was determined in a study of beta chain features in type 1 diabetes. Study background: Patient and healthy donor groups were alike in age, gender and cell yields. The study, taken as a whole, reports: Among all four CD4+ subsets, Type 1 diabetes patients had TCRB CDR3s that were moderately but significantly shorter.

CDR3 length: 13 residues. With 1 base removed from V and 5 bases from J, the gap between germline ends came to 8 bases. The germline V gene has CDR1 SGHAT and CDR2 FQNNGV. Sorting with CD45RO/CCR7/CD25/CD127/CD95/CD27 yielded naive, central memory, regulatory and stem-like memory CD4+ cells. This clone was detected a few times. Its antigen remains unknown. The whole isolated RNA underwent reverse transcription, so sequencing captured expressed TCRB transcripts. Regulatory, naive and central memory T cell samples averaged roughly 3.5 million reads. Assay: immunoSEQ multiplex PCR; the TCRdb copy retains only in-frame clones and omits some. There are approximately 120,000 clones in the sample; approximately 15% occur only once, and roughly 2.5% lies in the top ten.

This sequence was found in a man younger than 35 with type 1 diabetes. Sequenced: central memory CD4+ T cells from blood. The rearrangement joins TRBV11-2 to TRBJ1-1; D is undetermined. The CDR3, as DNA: TGTGCCAGCAGCTTAGTCAGAGTTACTGAAGCTTTCTTT. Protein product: CASSLVRVTEAFF.